This TCR beta chain derives from a study of response to subunit inactivated influenza vaccine. Study results and caveats: With each seasonal influenza vaccination, the authors suggested, few new T cells are recruited.

TCRdb redid the calling of the RT-PCR reads with MiXCR, one entry per CDR3 protein. The top ten clones hold roughly 10% of a sample with around 580,000 distinct CDR3 sequences, over 9.5% of them seen once. Trimming pared 6 bases from V and 4 bases from J, leaving 14 bases between. The length of the CDR3 is 13 residues. Looked up from germline, CDR1 is DFQATT and CDR2 is SNEGSKA (reference sequence). This clonotype was seen at least ten times. No antigen is known for it. This chain uses TRBV20-1 with TRBJ2-3; no clear D gene. This TCR came from a man in his fifties or sixties who received an inactivated influenza vaccine. The sample here was PBMCs from blood, taken on the day of vaccination. The CDR3 DNA reads as TGCAGTGCCACCCCAATTGCAGCAGATACGCAGTATTTT. This encodes CSATPIAADTQYF.